This T cell receptor (beta chain) came from a study of blood T cell repertoires in COVID-19. The overall study: COVID-19 samples collected from the United States, Italy and Spain covered acute and convalescent phases.

Participant reports of clinical history set cohort assignment. V was cut by 8 bases and J by 7 bases, with 14 bases left in between. The length of the CDR3 is 12 residues. The V gene's germline CDR1 is MGHDK and CDR2 SYGVNS. The table came from immunoSEQ multiplex PCR; TCRdb's copy has only in-frame clones and leaves some out. The repertoire includes some 260,000 clones, 84% of them detected once, and around 4.1% sits in the top ten. The sequencing sample was made of PBMCs or T cells enriched from blood (not recorded which). V and J are TRBV25-1 and TRBJ1-1; the D gene is possibly TRBD1 (6 bases). The clonotype originates from a man aged 25-45 years with acute COVID-19. The CDR3 reads CASGMTGFEAFF. The CDR3 DNA follows: TGTGCCAGCGGAATGACAGGCTTTGAAGCTTTCTTT. Drawing the rest from reference TRBV25-1 and TRBJ1-1, the complete variable domain is EADIYQTPRYLVIGTGKKITLECSQTMGHDKMYWYQQDPGMELHLIHYSYGVNSTEKGDLSSESTVSRIRTEHFPLTLESARPSHTSQYLCASGMTGFEAFFGQGTRLTVV.